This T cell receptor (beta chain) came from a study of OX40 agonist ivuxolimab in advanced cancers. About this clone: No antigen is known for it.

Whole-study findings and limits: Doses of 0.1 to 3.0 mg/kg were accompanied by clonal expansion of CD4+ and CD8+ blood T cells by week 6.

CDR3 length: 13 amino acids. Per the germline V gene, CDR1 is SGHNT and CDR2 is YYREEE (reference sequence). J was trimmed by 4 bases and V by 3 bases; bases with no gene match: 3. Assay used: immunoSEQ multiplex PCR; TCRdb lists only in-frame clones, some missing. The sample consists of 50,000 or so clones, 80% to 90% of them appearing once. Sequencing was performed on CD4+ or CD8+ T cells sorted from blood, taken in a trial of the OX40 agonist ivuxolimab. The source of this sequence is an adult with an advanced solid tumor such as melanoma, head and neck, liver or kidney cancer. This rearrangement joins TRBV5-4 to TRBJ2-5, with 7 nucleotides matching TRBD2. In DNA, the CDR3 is TGTGCCAGCAGCTCGGGACTAATAGAGACCCAGTACTTC. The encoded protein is CASSSGLIETQYF.